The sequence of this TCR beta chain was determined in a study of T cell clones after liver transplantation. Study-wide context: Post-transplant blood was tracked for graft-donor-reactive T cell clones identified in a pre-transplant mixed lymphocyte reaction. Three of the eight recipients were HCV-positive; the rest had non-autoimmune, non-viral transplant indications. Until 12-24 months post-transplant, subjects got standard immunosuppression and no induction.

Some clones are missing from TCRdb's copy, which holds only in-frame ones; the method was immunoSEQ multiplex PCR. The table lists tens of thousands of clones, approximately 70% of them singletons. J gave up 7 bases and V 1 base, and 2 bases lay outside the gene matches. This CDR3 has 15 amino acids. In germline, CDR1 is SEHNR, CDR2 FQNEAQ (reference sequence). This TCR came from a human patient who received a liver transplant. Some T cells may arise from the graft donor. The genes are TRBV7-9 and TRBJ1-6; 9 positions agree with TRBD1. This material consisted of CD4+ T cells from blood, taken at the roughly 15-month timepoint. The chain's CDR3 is CASSLGTGANSPLHF. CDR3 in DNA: TGTGCCAGCAGCTTAGGGACAGGGGCGAATTCACCCCTCCACTTT.